A selection of T cell receptor beta chains follows, all from one sample in a study of early T cells in non-severe SARS-CoV-2 infection. MiXCR was run by TCRdb on the 5' RACE reads, yielding one entry per CDR3 protein. The top ten clones hold roughly 6.4% of a sample with 80,000 to 100,000 distinct CDR3 sequences, approximately 14% of them seen once. The sample consisted of whole blood. These receptors were collected from an adult who was a healthcare worker with PCR-confirmed SARS-CoV-2 infection or an uninfected control (not recorded which). The CDR3 runs from the conserved cysteine through the conserved F or W.

cdr3_length j_call v_call cdr3_aa
15 TRBJ1-1 TRBV27 CASNLGQNMNTEAFF
14 TRBJ2-7 TRBV27 CASSFGGPPYEQYF
12 TRBJ2-7 TRBV5-1 CASSVDRTDRYF
16 TRBJ1-4 TRBV7-9 CASSWGSEEVNEKLFF
14 TRBJ2-7 TRBV27 CASGDSLSRYEQYF
17 TRBJ2-6 TRBV11-2 CASSQSPYVRGANVLTF
14 TRBJ2-5 TRBV20-1 CSARASGSLETQYF
16 TRBJ2-7 TRBV5-1 CASSLGHRDRIYEQYF
14 TRBJ1-5 TRBV6-2/TRBV6-3 CASSSGPDSQPQHF
14 TRBJ1-2 TRBV18 CASSPLKSGRGYTF
13 TRBJ2-3 TRBV28 CASSRTSLDTQYF
15 TRBJ2-1 TRBV25-1 CASKVKQGSYNEQFF
11 TRBJ2-7 TRBV20-1 CSARGMSEQYF
13 TRBJ2-5 TRBV6-1 CASRDPGGETQYF
14 TRBJ2-1 TRBV28 CASSPGTVYNEQFF
15 TRBJ2-1 TRBV5-1 CASLRSAGQESEQFF
13 TRBJ1-3 TRBV20-1 CSARSYSGNTIYF
13 TRBJ2-3 TRBV27 CASFGQGPDTQYF
15 TRBJ2-3 TRBV6-5 CASSIGQGLADTQYF
16 TRBJ2-5 TRBV7-9 CASSRGSGTYQETQYF
12 TRBJ1-6 TRBV28 CASSRNNSPLHF
15 TRBJ2-7 TRBV10-2 CASADPGRPTYEQYF
15 TRBJ1-6 TRBV5-4 CASSLTSSYNSPLHF
13 TRBJ2-1 TRBV7-9 CASSSGNWGEQFF
10 TRBJ2-7 TRBV30 CAWSVGEQYF
15 TRBJ2-7 TRBV20-1 CSARMLGGGFYEQYF
13 TRBJ2-1 TRBV27 CASSFQGDSEQFF
14 TRBJ2-5 TRBV5-4 CAITTGIAKETQYF
13 TRBJ1-5 TRBV6-5 CASSLRDTQPQHF
12 TRBJ2-7 TRBV6-5 CASSSENYEQYF
13 TRBJ1-1 TRBV4-1 CASSWRENTEAFF
17 TRBJ1-5 TRBV30 CAWSRDMGYFSNQPQHF
12 TRBJ1-2 TRBV20-1 CSARGQGSGYTF
14 TRBJ1-2 TRBV28 CASSLRDPHYGYTF
13 TRBJ1-4 TRBV29-1 CSGRLTTNEKLFF
21 TRBJ2-1 TRBV7-2 CASSRIVQHTPNSYSYNEQFF
12 TRBJ2-7 TRBV20-1 CSARVRDYEQYF
12 TRBJ2-1 TRBV7-9 CASKFGVSEQFF
17 TRBJ2-3 TRBV5-6 CASSGGLAERFTDTQYF
12 TRBJ2-7 TRBV11-2 CASSLDTHEQYF
11 TRBJ2-7 TRBV10-3 CATTGDYEQYF
15 TRBJ1-6 TRBV7-2 CASSLRPAVGRTLHF
14 TRBJ1-3 TRBV20-1 CSACQGVYPNTIYF